This T cell receptor (beta chain) was identified during a study of blood T cell repertoires in COVID-19. The data were produced by immunoSEQ multiplex PCR, yet TCRdb's version contains in-frame clones alone and is incomplete. The sample records some 180,000 clones, around 81% being singletons. Deletions cut 8 bases from V and 0 bases from J, with 14 bases between. There are 15 residues in the CDR3. CDR1 is MNHEY, CDR2 SVGAGI, per germline. The chain employs TRBV6-5 and TRBJ1-3; the D gene is possibly TRBD1 (5 bases). Sequencing used peripheral blood. The clonotype originates from a woman in her thirties or forties with COVID-19, enrolled during active disease. The CDR3 sequence: CASGHTGLSGNTIYF. CDR3 DNA sequence: TGTGCCAGCGGCCATACGGGACTCTCTGGAAACACCATATATTTT.